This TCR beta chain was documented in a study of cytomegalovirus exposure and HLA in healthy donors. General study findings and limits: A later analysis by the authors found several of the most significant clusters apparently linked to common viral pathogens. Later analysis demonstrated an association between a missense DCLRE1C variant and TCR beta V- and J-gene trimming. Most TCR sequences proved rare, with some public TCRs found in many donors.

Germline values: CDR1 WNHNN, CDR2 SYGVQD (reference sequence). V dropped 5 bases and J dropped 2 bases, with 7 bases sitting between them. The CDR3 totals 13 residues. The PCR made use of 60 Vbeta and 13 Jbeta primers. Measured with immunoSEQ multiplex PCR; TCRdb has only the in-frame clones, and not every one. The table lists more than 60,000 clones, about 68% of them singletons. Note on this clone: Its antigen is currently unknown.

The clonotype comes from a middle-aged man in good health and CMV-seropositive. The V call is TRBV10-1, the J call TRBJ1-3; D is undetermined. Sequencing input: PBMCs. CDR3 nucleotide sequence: TGCGCCAGCAGTTTGTCGGCTGGAAACACCATATATTTT. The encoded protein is CASSLSAGNTIYF.